This TCR beta chain was sequenced during a study of cytomegalovirus exposure and HLA in healthy donors. Study background: Researchers previously reported finding 100 million or so unique TCR beta sequences from roughly 170 million T cells.

The CDR3 consists of 15 residues. The germline V and J ends were trimmed by 2 bases and 7 bases, with 15 bases remaining between them. Germline assignment: CDR1 MDHEN and CDR2 SYDVKM. The count of this clone is one. Primers included in the PCR were 60 Vbeta and 13 Jbeta primers. The data were produced by immunoSEQ multiplex PCR, yet TCRdb's version contains in-frame clones alone and is incomplete. The table includes about 190,000 clones, approximately 88% detected once. The chain employs TRBV28 and TRBJ1-5; D gene ambiguous. The receptor's source is a boy aged 5-17 years in good health and CMV-seronegative. The source material was PBMCs. As DNA, the CDR3 is TGTGCCAGCAGTTTACCGGATGTGATCGGGCAGCCCCAGCATTTT. It yields the protein CASSLPDVIGQPQHF.